A selection of T cell receptor beta chains follows, all from one sample in a study of OX40 agonist ivuxolimab in advanced cancers. Data came from immunoSEQ multiplex PCR; TCRdb stores just in-frame clones and leaves some out. The sample yields more than 45,000 clones, roughly nine tenths seen once. The sample was CD4+ or CD8+ T cells sorted from blood, taken in a trial of the OX40 agonist ivuxolimab. The receptors derive from an adult with an advanced solid tumor such as melanoma, head and neck, liver or kidney cancer. CDR3s include the opening cysteine and the closing phenylalanine or tryptophan. D genes are given only for firm matches. Part of the rows lack a size; the others show once, few, many or a class for expanded clones.

J,size,D,V,DNA,CDR3
TRBJ1-3,-,-,TRBV19,TGTGCCAGTAGTATTTACGACCAGAGCTCTGGAAACACCATATATTTT,CASSIYDQSSGNTIYF
TRBJ2-7,-,-,TRBV5-8,TGTGCCAGCAGCTTGGAGGGGTATGAGCAGTACTTC,CASSLEGYEQYF
TRBJ2-1,-,TRBD2,TRBV7-2,TGTGCCAGCAGCCTAAGGGTAGCGGGAGGTTACAATGAGCAGTTCTTC,CASSLRVAGGYNEQFF
TRBJ2-6,-,TRBD1,TRBV4-2,TGTGCCAGCAGCCAAGATCACCAGGGGGCTGGGGCCAACGTCCTGACTTTC,CASSQDHQGAGANVLTF
TRBJ1-1,-,-,TRBV7-9,TGTGCCAGCAGCTCCGGAAGGCTGGGACGGCCAGGGAGTACTGAAGCTTTCTTT,CASSSGRLGRPGSTEAFF
TRBJ2-7,once,TRBD2,TRBV28,TGTGCCAGCAGTTTCAGGACTAGCGGGACCGAGCAGTACTTC,CASSFRTSGTEQYF
TRBJ2-7,-,TRBD2,TRBV9,TGTGCCAGCAGCGTAGACAGCGGGAACTACGAGCAGTACTTC,CASSVDSGNYEQYF
TRBJ2-7,-,-,TRBV4-3,TGCGCCAGCAGCCAAGGAAGCGGTATCTCCTACGAGCAGTACTTC,CASSQGSGISYEQYF
TRBJ1-1,medium-sized,-,TRBV10-3,TGTGCCATCAGTGACGTGGGATGGGGCACTGAAGCTTTCTTT,CAISDVGWGTEAFF
TRBJ2-7,-,TRBD2,TRBV6-1,TGTGCCAGCATCGCGGGAGGGCCAGGCGAGCAGTACTTC,CASIAGGPGEQYF
TRBJ2-7,-,-,TRBV28,TGTGCCAGCATCCGGGGGACAGCCTCGTCCTACGAGCAGTACTTC,CASIRGTASSYEQYF
TRBJ2-1,-,TRBD2,TRBV7-3,TGTGCCAGCAGCTTAAGGGGTGGTCTAGCGGACTCCTACAATGAGCAGTTCTTC,CASSLRGGLADSYNEQFF
TRBJ2-1,-,-,TRBV19,TGTGCCAGTAGTATCTTCGAGAGCTCCTACAATGAGCAGTTCTTC,CASSIFESSYNEQFF
TRBJ2-5,-,TRBD2,TRBV7-9,TGTGCCAGCAGCTTAGGACTAGCAGAGACTCAAGAGACCCAGTACTTC,CASSLGLAETQETQYF
TRBJ2-5,-,-,TRBV9,TGTGCCAGCAGCGTTCGGCGTTCAGAGACCCAGTACTTC,CASSVRRSETQYF
TRBJ2-1,-,-,TRBV27,TGTGCCAGCAGTTTAACTAGTGGCCATGAGCAGTTCTTC,CASSLTSGHEQFF
TRBJ2-7,-,TRBD1,TRBV9,TGTGCCAGCAGCGCGGGGACAGGGGGGACCTACGAGCAGTACTTC,CASSAGTGGTYEQYF
TRBJ2-5,-,TRBD1,TRBV11-2,TGTGCCAGCAGCCTCGGGACAGGGGGCTATGAGACCCAGTACTTC,CASSLGTGGYETQYF
TRBJ2-2,few,TRBD1,TRBV5-6,TGTGCCAGCAGCCCGGACAGGGGGTTGGGTGGCACCGGGGAGCTGTTTTTT,CASSPDRGLGGTGELFF
TRBJ1-4,-,-,TRBV6-5,TGTGCCAGCAGTTACTCAGAGGGTAATGAAAAACTGTTTTTT,CASSYSEGNEKLFF
TRBJ2-1,-,TRBD2,TRBV6-5,TGTGCCAGCAGTGCAAGCGGGAGCTCCTACAATGAGCAGTTCTTC,CASSASGSSYNEQFF
TRBJ2-2,-,-,TRBV28,TGTGCCATTCCGGGCCCCCTGAACGGGGAGCTGTTTTTT,CAIPGPLNGELFF
TRBJ1-2,once,-,TRBV29-1,TGCAGCGTTGAAGCTAACAGCTATGGCTACACCTTC,CSVEANSYGYTF
TRBJ2-5,-,TRBD1,TRBV2,TGTGCCAGCAGTGACTGGGACAGGGGGTTGGGAGAGACCCAGTACTTC,CASSDWDRGLGETQYF
TRBJ1-1,-,-,TRBV2,TGTGCCAGCAGTGAATTTGTGGTCTGGGGTGAAGCTTTCTTT,CASSEFVVWGEAFF
TRBJ2-5,-,-,TRBV6-1,TGTGCCAGCAGTGAAGATCACGCGCTCCAAGAGACCCAGTACTTC,CASSEDHALQETQYF
TRBJ1-5,-,TRBD1,TRBV10-2,TGCGCCAGCAGCCGGACAGGGGGAGAATATAGCAATCAGCCCCAGCATTTT,CASSRTGGEYSNQPQHF
TRBJ2-7,-,-,TRBV30,TGTGCCTGGAGTGTAGGGGCCTACTACGAGCAGTACTTC,CAWSVGAYYEQYF
TRBJ2-7,-,-,TRBV28,TGTGCCAGCAGTCCTCCCAGGACATACAGCTACGAGCAGTACTTC,CASSPPRTYSYEQYF
TRBJ2-6,-,-,TRBV6-7,TGTGCCAGCAGTCAATCCTCTGGGGCCAACGTCCTGACTTTC,CASSQSSGANVLTF
TRBJ2-3,-,-,TRBV21-1,TGTGCCAGCAGAGGGACTAGCGGGAGGACAGATACGCAGTATTTT,CASRGTSGRTDTQYF
TRBJ1-2,-,TRBD1,TRBV20-1,TGCAGAGCGGACAGGGTCGATGGCTACACCTTC,CRADRVDGYTF
TRBJ2-7,-,TRBD1,TRBV19,TGTGCCAGTAGTACCGGACAGGGGTACGAGCAGTACTTC,CASSTGQGYEQYF
TRBJ2-5,-,-,TRBV7-8,TGTGCCAGCAGCTTAGTAAACATAAACCAAGAGACCCAGTACTTC,CASSLVNINQETQYF
TRBJ2-3,few,-,TRBV4-1,TGCGCCAGCAGCCAAGATCTGGCGGTCACAGATACGCAGTATTTT,CASSQDLAVTDTQYF
TRBJ1-2,few,-,TRBV27,TGTGCCAGCAGTTTATCCGTTGGCAGGACTTATGGCTACACCTTC,CASSLSVGRTYGYTF
TRBJ2-1,-,TRBD2,TRBV7-9,TGTGCCAGCAGCGGGCCCGCTAAGGGACTAGCGGGAGTCGTTGAGCAGTTCTTC,CASSGPAKGLAGVVEQFF
TRBJ1-1,-,-,TRBV27,TGTGCCAGCAGTTTAAATCACGGGAACACTGAAGCTTTCTTT,CASSLNHGNTEAFF
TRBJ2-2,-,-,TRBV7-8,TGTGCCAGCTGGGCGAACACCGGGGAGCTGTTTTTT,CASWANTGELFF
TRBJ2-3,-,TRBD2,TRBV9,TGTGCCAGCAGCCCCCGGACTAGCGGGGGCACAGATACGCAGTATTTT,CASSPRTSGGTDTQYF
TRBJ2-1,-,-,TRBV19,TGTGCCAGTAGTATCGGGACTGGTCACAATGAGCAGTTCTTC,CASSIGTGHNEQFF
TRBJ2-1,few,-,TRBV7-9,TGTGCCAGCAGCCCGCCGCGAGCGGAGTTATGGCAGTTCTTC,CASSPPRAELWQFF
TRBJ2-7,-,-,TRBV10-2,TGCGCCAGCAGTCCGACCCCAGGGCCCCACGAGCAGTACTTC,CASSPTPGPHEQYF